This T cell receptor beta chain was recorded in a study of T cells in Graves' hyperthyroidism and ophthalmopathy. Study-wide results and limits: Ophthalmopathy, which appeared later, was predicted by the model a median 6.5 months before onset. Researchers found most expanded thyroid clonotypes above 0.001 in blood as well.

The V gene end was trimmed by 7 bases and the J gene end by 1 base; junction bases not matched to a gene: 3. This CDR3 has 13 residues. Germline V CDR1 and CDR2: SQVTM, ANQGSEA. This clonotype was counted many times. What it binds is unknown. Lactation, pregnancy, other autoimmune disease or uncontrolled infection excluded patients. RNA transcripts gave rise to amplified TCR beta CDR3 regions. The HTBI set primed first-round TCR CDR3 RT-PCR. TCRdb redid the calling of the multiplex PCR reads with MiXCR, one entry per CDR3 protein. The sample holds about 640,000 distinct CDR3 sequences, roughly 45% seen once.

The sequenced sample was peripheral blood or thyroid tissue (not recorded which). The chain has TRBV29-1 and TRBJ2-2; TRBD1 matches 7 bases. The sequence was collected from an adult man with Graves' disease, either hyperthyroidism or ophthalmopathy (not recorded which). The CDR3 DNA sequence: TGCAGCGCTAGACAGGGGAACACCGGGGAGCTGTTTTTT. It yields the protein CSARQGNTGELFF.